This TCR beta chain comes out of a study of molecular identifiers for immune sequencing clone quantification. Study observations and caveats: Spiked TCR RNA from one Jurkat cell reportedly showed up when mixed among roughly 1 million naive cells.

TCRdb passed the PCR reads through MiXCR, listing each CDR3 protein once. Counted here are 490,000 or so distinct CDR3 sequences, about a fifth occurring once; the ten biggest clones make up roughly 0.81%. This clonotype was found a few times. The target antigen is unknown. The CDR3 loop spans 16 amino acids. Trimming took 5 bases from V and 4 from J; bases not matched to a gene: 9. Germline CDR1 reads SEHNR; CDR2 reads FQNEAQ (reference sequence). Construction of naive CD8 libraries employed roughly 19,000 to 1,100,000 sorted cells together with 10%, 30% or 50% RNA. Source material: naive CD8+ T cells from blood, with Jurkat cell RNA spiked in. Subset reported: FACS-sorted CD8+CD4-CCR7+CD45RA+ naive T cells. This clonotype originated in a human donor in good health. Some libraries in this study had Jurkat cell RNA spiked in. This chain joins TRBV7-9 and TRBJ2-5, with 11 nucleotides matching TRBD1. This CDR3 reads CASSPPGQGEGETQYF. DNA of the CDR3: TGTGCCAGCAGCCCTCCGGGACAGGGGGAAGGAGAGACCCAGTACTTC.